This T cell receptor beta chain appears in the sequencing data of a study of T cell responses to AZD1222 COVID-19 vaccine. Only in-frame clones appear in the TCRdb table, and some are missing; sequencing was by immunoSEQ multiplex PCR. This table holds 150,000 or so clones, around 89% found once. CDR1 is SNHLY and CDR2 is FYNNEI in the germline V gene. V was cut by 1 base and J by 5 bases, with 15 bases left in between. The CDR3 runs 16 residues. Sequenced here: peripheral blood, sampled on day 0 of AZD1222 vaccination. This chain connects TRBV2 to TRBJ2-1, with a tentative D call TRBD2 (7 bases). The TCR sequence derives from an adult in good health. CDR3 loop: CASSEGGGGLNNEQFF. The CDR3 bases are TGTGCCAGCAGTGAAGGAGGGGGAGGGTTAAACAATGAGCAGTTCTTC.